These 26 T cell receptor beta chains share one sample of origin, sequenced in a study of T cell responses to AZD1222 COVID-19 vaccine. Assay used: immunoSEQ multiplex PCR; TCRdb lists only in-frame clones, some missing. The data hold 90,000 to 120,000 clones, with 70% to 90% observed a single time. Material: peripheral blood, obtained 28 days after the second AZD1222 dose. These receptors originate from an adult who received the AZD1222 COVID-19 vaccine.

The V gene is TRBV19, the J gene TRBJ1-5, with 8 bases lining up with TRBD1. The CDR3 is 14 amino acids. Germline-derived CDR1 and CDR2 are LNHDA and SQIVND (reference sequence). V was clipped by 6 bases and J by 7 bases; unmatched bases: 8. The CDR3: CASSATGGNQPQHF. For the CDR3, the DNA is TGTGCCAGTAGCGCCACAGGGGGAAACCAGCCCCAGCATTTT.

The V and J genes are TRBV28 and TRBJ2-7; D ambiguous. This CDR3 has 11 amino acids. From germline, CDR1 is MDHEN and CDR2 SYDVKM. V shed 8 bases and J shed 0 bases, with 5 bases lying between them. The CDR3 region is CASCTSYEQYF. The DNA of the CDR3 is TGTGCCAGCTGTACCTCCTACGAGCAGTACTTC.

The chain couples TRBV18 to TRBJ2-1; D is perhaps TRBD2 (5 bases). From germline, CDR1 is KGHSH and CDR2 LQKENI. This CDR3 spans 13 amino acids. Trimming pared 2 bases from V and 7 bases from J, leaving 9 bases between. Here the CDR3 DNA reads TGTGCCAGCTCACCAGTAAGGGAGAATGAGCAGTTCTTC. It translates to CASSPVRENEQFF.

The V call is TRBV11-2, the J call TRBJ2-5; D uncertain. Germline CDR1 SGHAT, CDR2 FQNNGV. V gave up 3 bases and J gave up 2 bases, with 7 bases separating them. There are 13 residues in the CDR3. DNA of the CDR3: TGTGCCAGCAGCTTCTCGGAACAAGAGACCCAGTACTTC. This gives the protein CASSFSEQETQYF.

The rearrangement joins TRBV12-3 or TRBV12-4 to TRBJ1-2, with D perhaps TRBD1 (5 bases). V was cut by 10 bases and J by 3 bases, with 15 bases left in between. This CDR3 spans 13 amino acids. CDR3 DNA sequence: TGTGCCACCCAGGGAGAATCGGACTATGGCTACACCTTC. This codes for CATQGESDYGYTF.

This chain joins TRBV5-1 and TRBJ2-5; TRBD2 matches 10 bases. This CDR3 is 17 amino acids long. CDR1 SGHRS and CDR2 YFSETQ come from the germline V gene. After removal of 4 bases from V and 4 bases from J, the junction contained 13 bases not matched to a gene. CDR3: CASSRPSGSVTGETQYF. In DNA form, the CDR3 reads TGCGCCAGCAGCCGTCCTAGCGGGAGTGTCACCGGAGAGACCCAGTACTTC.

This clone occurred a few times. The rearrangement links TRBV27 to TRBJ1-2; 9 nucleotides match TRBD1. Germline CDR1 and CDR2: MNHEY and SMNVEV (reference sequence). The CDR3 is made up of 14 amino acids. V shed 6 bases, J shed 4 bases, and the junction held 6 bases outside the gene matches. CDR3 nucleotide sequence: TGTGCCAGCAGAACAGGGGGCCCCCTCTATGGCTACACCTTC. Its translation: CASRTGGPLYGYTF.

The rearrangement uses TRBV28 and TRBJ2-7; TRBD2 agrees at 13 bases. Germline V gene sequence: CDR1 MDHEN, CDR2 SYDVKM. V trimming: 4 bases; J trimming: 2 bases; junction bases outside the gene matches: 14. The length of the CDR3 is 19 residues. The CDR3 region has the DNA TGTGCCAGCAGTTCAGGACTAGCGGGAGAGAAACTTACACCCTACGAGCAGTACTTC. Its translation: CASSSGLAGEKLTPYEQYF.

The chain links TRBV2 to TRBJ1-1, with D maybe TRBD1 (5 bases). The V end was cut by 4 bases, the J end by 1 base, with 13 bases between. The CDR3 runs to 15 residues. Germline values: CDR1 SNHLY, CDR2 FYNNEI. The CDR3 loop is CASSGGGGWNTEAFF. The CDR3 DNA reads TGTGCCAGCAGTGGTGGCGGGGGGTGGAACACTGAAGCTTTCTTT. Full variable domain (outside the CDR3, taken from reference TRBV2 and TRBJ1-1): EPEVTQTPSHQVTQMGQEVILRCVPISNHLYFYWYRQILGQKVEFLVSFYNNEISEKSEIFDDQFSVERPDGSNFTLKIRSTKLEDSAMYFCASSGGGGWNTEAFFGQGTRLTVV.

This sequence joins TRBV30 and TRBJ2-2, with D possibly TRBD1 on 5 matching bases. CDR1 is GTSNPN, CDR2 SVGIG, per germline (reference sequence). The V gene lost 0 bases and the J gene lost 6 bases, with 14 bases spanning the gap. The CDR3 is made up of 15 amino acids. CDR3 bases: TGTGCCTGGAGTGTACTGGTGGACATCGCCGGGGAGCTGTTTTTT. This sequence encodes CAWSVLVDIAGELFF.

The chain has TRBV28 and TRBJ1-5, with 7 bases lining up with TRBD1. J gave up 5 bases and V 10 bases, and 20 bases lay outside the gene matches. From germline, CDR1 is MDHEN and CDR2 SYDVKM. CDR3 length equals 17 residues. CDR3 nucleotides: TGTGCCACCTATCAGGCAGGGGGTAAATATTTCGATCAGCCCCAGCATTTT. Translation: CATYQAGGKYFDQPQHF.

This clone came up a few times. J is TRBJ1-5 and V is TRBV5-1; D unresolved. The CDR3 spans 15 residues. Deletions cut 0 bases from V and 1 base from J, with 8 bases between. Germline CDR1 SGHRS, CDR2 YFSETQ. DNA for the CDR3: TGCGCCAGCAGCTTGGTTCCAGAAAGCAATCAGCCCCAGCATTTT. The encoded protein is CASSLVPESNQPQHF.

The rearrangement links TRBV18 to TRBJ2-2, with D possibly matching TRBD2 (6 bases). V gave up 5 bases and J gave up 4 bases, with 11 bases separating them. The CDR3 is 14 residues long. Germline V gene data show CDR1 as KGHSH and CDR2 as LQKENI. The CDR3 DNA sequence: TGTGCCAGCTCAACCCGGGGGTCCACCGGGGAGCTGTTTTTT. Protein sequence: CASSTRGSTGELFF.

In DNA, the CDR3 is TGCGCCAGCAGCTTGGGGGACGGTAATCAGCCCCAGCATTTT. Translating it yields CASSLGDGNQPQHF. The gene calls are TRBV5-1 and TRBJ1-5; D may be TRBD1 (5 bases). CDR1 is SGHRS, CDR2 YFSETQ, per germline. CDR3 size: 14 residues. V was clipped by 0 bases and J by 4 bases, with 8 bases between them.

This clone was seen only a few times. CDR3 protein: CASSQEWTSGRVTGELFF. In nucleotides, the CDR3 is TGTGCCAGCAGCCAAGAGTGGACTAGCGGGAGGGTCACCGGGGAGCTGTTTTTT. The rearrangement joins TRBV3-1 (or the pseudogene TRBV3-2) to TRBJ2-2, with TRBD2 identical over 15 bases. J was trimmed by 4 bases and V by 0 bases; bases with no gene match: 3. The germline gives CDR1 LGHDT, CDR2 YNNKEL (reference sequence). There are 18 residues in the CDR3.

The rearrangement uses TRBV29-1 and TRBJ1-3, with D unclear. The CDR3 has 11 amino acids. The germline gives CDR1 SQVTM, CDR2 ANQGSEA. V lost 5 bases and J lost 0, with 2 bases in between. This CDR3 is CSVISGNTIYF. DNA for the CDR3: TGCAGCGTTATCTCTGGAAACACCATATATTTT.

The rearrangement joins TRBV7-2 to TRBJ1-2; 7 bases match TRBD1. The CDR3 consists of 14 residues. Per the germline V gene, CDR1 is SGHTA and CDR2 is FQGNSA. V lost 5 bases and J lost 7; bases outside the gene matches: 10. The CDR3: CASSITGEWGGYTF. The DNA of the CDR3 is TGTGCCAGCAGCATCACAGGGGAGTGGGGTGGCTACACCTTC.

The chain couples TRBV4-3 to TRBJ2-2; the D is unclear. Per the germline V gene, CDR1 is LGHNA and CDR2 is YSLEER. CDR3 length: 14 residues. V was shortened by 1 base and J by 1 base, with 4 bases between the two germline ends. CDR3 nucleotide sequence: TGCGCCAGCAGCCAAGTATGGAACACCGGGGAGCTGTTTTTT. Amino acids: CASSQVWNTGELFF.

The chain combines TRBV2 with TRBJ2-3; TRBD1 might be the D (6 bases). The length of the CDR3 is 15 residues. The germline V gene encodes CDR1 SNHLY and CDR2 FYNNEI. Trimming cost V 5 bases and J 3 bases, with 15 bases left between them. This CDR3 reads CASSPRGPPTDTQYF. The CDR3 DNA reads TGTGCCAGCAGTCCCAGGGGACCTCCTACAGATACGCAGTATTTT.

The V and J genes are TRBV2 and TRBJ2-7, with TRBD2 matching 12 bases. CDR3 length: 14 residues. With V trimmed by 6 bases and J by 4 bases, 4 bases remained unmatched. Germline CDR1 and CDR2: SNHLY and FYNNEI. The CDR3 here is CASRETSGRYEQYF. CDR3 bases: TGTGCCAGCAGGGAAACTAGCGGGAGGTACGAGCAGTACTTC.

CDR3 protein: CASSKSRGRSSYNEQFF. CDR3 bases: TGTGCCAGCAGCAAGAGTCGGGGTAGGAGCTCCTACAATGAGCAGTTCTTC. This chain uses TRBV14 with TRBJ2-1; D possibly corresponds to TRBD2 (5 bases). V lost 5 bases and J lost 0, with 17 bases in between. The CDR3 extends over 17 amino acids. The germline V gene encodes CDR1 SGHDN and CDR2 FVKESK.

V gene TRBV24-1 combines with J gene TRBJ2-7, with a possible D match to TRBD1 (6 bases). This CDR3 has 13 residues. Germline loops: CDR1 KGHDR, CDR2 SFDVKD. Trimming took off 6 bases at V and 5 bases at J, with 13 bases between the two ends. As DNA, the CDR3 is TGTGCCACCAGTTCCAGGGGTACCCACGAGCAGTACTTC. It codes for CATSSRGTHEQYF.

This chain uses TRBV29-1 with TRBJ2-1, with D unclear. Germline assignment: CDR1 SQVTM and CDR2 ANQGSEA. The CDR3 is 12 residues long. V lost 3 bases and J 5 bases, leaving 8 bases between the germline ends. The CDR3 DNA sequence: TGCAGCGTTGAGATGCTTGACAATGAGCAGTTCTTC. Translated, it gives CSVEMLDNEQFF.

The chain recombines TRBV29-1 with TRBJ2-7; 7 bases agree with TRBD1. Germline V gene lookup returns CDR1 SQVTM and CDR2 ANQGSEA. The CDR3 has 12 residues. The trim removed 7 bases at V and 5 bases at J, leaving 8 bases unmatched. CDR3 in amino acids: CSALTGLDEQYF. CDR3 DNA sequence: TGCAGCGCCTTGACAGGGCTAGACGAGCAGTACTTC.

V usage is TRBV24-1 and J usage is TRBJ1-1, with D maybe TRBD1 (6 bases). Trimming stripped 4 bases from V and 2 bases from J, with 13 bases between. This CDR3 contains 15 residues. Germline V gene sequence: CDR1 KGHDR, CDR2 SFDVKD. The CDR3 DNA reads TGTGCCACCAGTGACGTAGGACAGCTAAACACTGAAGCTTTCTTT. It translates to CATSDVGQLNTEAFF.

The CDR3 DNA follows: TGTGCCAGCAGCCAAGATCGAAGTTGCGAGCAGTACTTC. This sequence encodes CASSQDRSCEQYF. This chain links TRBV3-1 (or the pseudogene TRBV3-2) with TRBJ2-7; the D is unclear. V was pared by 0 bases and J by 6 bases, with 9 bases between. CDR3 length: 13 residues. Germline assignment: CDR1 LGHDT and CDR2 YNNKEL (reference sequence).